The text below deals with one T cell receptor (beta chain). Its antigen is currently unknown. The data were produced by immunoSEQ multiplex PCR, yet TCRdb's version contains in-frame clones alone and is incomplete. The sample lists about 60,000 clones, 88% occurring once. The sample belongs to a study of PD-1 blockade in mismatch repair-deficient tumors. Looking at the study overall: Patients had fewer than 15 mismatch repair-deficient cancer types and were previously treated and progressing.

Mismatch repair deficiency was confirmed in all patients, by PCR or immunohistochemistry. The TCR-sequenced patients were a few responders to pembrolizumab. Points from the study as a whole: Tumor-resident clones, often absent from pretreatment blood, expanded after pembrolizumab and then contracted.

The source was peripheral blood, collected 52 weeks after starting pembrolizumab. This TCR was recovered from an adult with mismatch repair-deficient cancer.

Here the CDR3 reads CSVEARRGQPQHF. CDR3 DNA: TGCAGCGTTGAAGCCCGGAGGGGCCAGCCCCAGCATTTT. V is TRBV29-1 and J is TRBJ1-5; weak D call: TRBD1 (5 bases). V was trimmed by 1 base and J by 7 bases, leaving 11 bases between them. CDR1 and CDR2 from the germline V gene are SQVTM and ANQGSEA. This CDR3 contains 13 residues.